Below are 3 T cell receptor beta chains sequenced from a single sample in a study of OX40 agonist ivuxolimab in advanced cancers. Method: immunoSEQ multiplex PCR; TCRdb's copy keeps in-frame clones and lacks some. Found here are around 100,000 clones, around nine tenths of them singletons; the top ten hold approximately 0.32%. Sequenced material: CD4+ or CD8+ T cells sorted from blood, taken in a trial of the OX40 agonist ivuxolimab. These receptors all stem from an adult with an advanced solid tumor such as melanoma, head and neck, liver or kidney cancer.

V is TRBV7-8 and J is TRBJ1-1; D might be TRBD1 (5 bases). The CDR3 covers 13 residues. CDR1 is SGHVS and CDR2 is FQNEAQ in the germline V gene. Trimming removed 3 bases at V and 9 bases at J, with 14 bases between. In DNA form, the CDR3 reads TGTGCCAGCAGCTTCACAGCTGGGACGAAAGCTTTCTTT. Translation: CASSFTAGTKAFF.

The rearrangement uses TRBV9 and TRBJ2-1; 10 nucleotides align to TRBD1. CDR1 is SGDLS, CDR2 YYNGEE, per germline. This CDR3 spans 15 amino acids. Losses at the gene ends were 5 bases for V and 4 bases for J; bases not matched to a gene: 6. CDR3 sequence: CASSAGTGVYNEQFF. CDR3 coding DNA: TGTGCCAGCAGTGCCGGGACAGGGGTGTACAATGAGCAGTTCTTC.

CDR3 DNA sequence: TGTGCCAGCAGCCCGCTGGCTAGCACAGATACGCAGTATTTT. Encoded protein: CASSPLASTDTQYF. This chain links TRBV5-4 with TRBJ2-3; D is undetermined. V was cut by 4 bases and J by 0 bases, with 9 bases left in between. The CDR3 totals 14 residues. Germline CDR1 reads SGHNT; CDR2 reads YYREEE (reference sequence).